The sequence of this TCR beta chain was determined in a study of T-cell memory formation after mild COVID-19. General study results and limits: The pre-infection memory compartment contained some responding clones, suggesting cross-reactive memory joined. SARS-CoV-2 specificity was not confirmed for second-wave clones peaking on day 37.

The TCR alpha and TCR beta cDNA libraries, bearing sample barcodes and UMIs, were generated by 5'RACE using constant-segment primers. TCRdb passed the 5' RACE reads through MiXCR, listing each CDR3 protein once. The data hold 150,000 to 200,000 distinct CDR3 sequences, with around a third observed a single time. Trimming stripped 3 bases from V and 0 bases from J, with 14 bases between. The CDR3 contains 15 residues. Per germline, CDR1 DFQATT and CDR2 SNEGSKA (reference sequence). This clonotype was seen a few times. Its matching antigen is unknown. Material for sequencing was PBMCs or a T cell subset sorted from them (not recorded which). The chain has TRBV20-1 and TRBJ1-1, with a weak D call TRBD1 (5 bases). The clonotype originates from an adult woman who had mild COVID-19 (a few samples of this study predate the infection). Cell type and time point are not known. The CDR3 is CSASSPGRVNTEAFF. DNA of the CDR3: TGCAGTGCTAGCTCTCCGGGCAGGGTGAACACTGAAGCTTTCTTT.